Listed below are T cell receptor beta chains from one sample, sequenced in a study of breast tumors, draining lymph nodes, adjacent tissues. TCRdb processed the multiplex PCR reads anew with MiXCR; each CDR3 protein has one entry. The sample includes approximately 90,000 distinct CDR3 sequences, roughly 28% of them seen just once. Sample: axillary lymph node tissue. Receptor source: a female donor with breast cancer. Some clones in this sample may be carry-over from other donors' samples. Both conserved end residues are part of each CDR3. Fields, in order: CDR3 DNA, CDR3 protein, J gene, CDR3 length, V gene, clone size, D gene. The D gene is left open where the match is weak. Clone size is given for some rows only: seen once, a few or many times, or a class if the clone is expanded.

CDR3 DNA: TGCGCCAGCAGCCCCGGACTAGCCCAAGAGACCCAGTACTTC
CDR3 protein: CASSPGLAQETQYF
J gene: TRBJ2-5
CDR3 length: 14
V gene: TRBV4-3
clone size: many
D gene: TRBD2

CDR3 DNA: TGTGCCAGCAGTTTATGGGGCTATCCCCCCGGCGAGCAGTACTTC
CDR3 protein: CASSLWGYPPGEQYF
J gene: TRBJ2-7
CDR3 length: 15
V gene: TRBV27
clone size: many
D gene: -

CDR3 DNA: TGTGCCTGCAGTGCTAATCGCGGGAGCCGGGAGACCCAGTACTTC
CDR3 protein: CACSANRGSRETQYF
J gene: TRBJ2-5
CDR3 length: 15
V gene: TRBV25-1
clone size: -
D gene: TRBD2

CDR3 DNA: TGTGCCAGCAGCGTAGTCAACGGAATCAATGAGCAGTTCTTC
CDR3 protein: CASSVVNGINEQFF
J gene: TRBJ2-1
CDR3 length: 14
V gene: TRBV9
clone size: many
D gene: -

CDR3 DNA: TGTGCCTGGAGTGCTGGGACAGGGGGTTTTGAGCAGTTCTTC
CDR3 protein: CAWSAGTGGFEQFF
J gene: TRBJ2-1
CDR3 length: 14
V gene: TRBV30
clone size: many
D gene: TRBD1

CDR3 DNA: TGTGCCAGCAGCAGTCCGAACTCACCCCTCCACTTT
CDR3 protein: CASSSPNSPLHF
J gene: TRBJ1-6
CDR3 length: 12
V gene: TRBV9
clone size: -
D gene: -

CDR3 DNA: TGTGCCAGCAGTTTTGTAGGGGGCGTAAGCTCCTATAATTCACCCCTCCACTTT
CDR3 protein: CASSFVGGVSSYNSPLHF
J gene: TRBJ1-6
CDR3 length: 18
V gene: TRBV6-6
clone size: many
D gene: TRBD1

CDR3 DNA: TGTGCCACCAGCAGACGACAGGGGGCAAAGGATAATTCACCCCTCCACTTT
CDR3 protein: CATSRRQGAKDNSPLHF
J gene: TRBJ1-6
CDR3 length: 17
V gene: TRBV15
clone size: -
D gene: TRBD1

CDR3 DNA: TGTGCCAGCAGCTTTGGCGCAGGGGGCGCGGACACCGGGGAGCTGTTTTTT
CDR3 protein: CASSFGAGGADTGELFF
J gene: TRBJ2-2
CDR3 length: 17
V gene: TRBV7-9
clone size: -
D gene: TRBD1

CDR3 DNA: TGCGCCAGCAGTGAGTGGGGGGAACTAACAGATACGCAGTATTTT
CDR3 protein: CASSEWGELTDTQYF
J gene: TRBJ2-3
CDR3 length: 15
V gene: TRBV10-1
clone size: many
D gene: -

CDR3 DNA: TGTGCCAGCAGTGAAGTAACTAGCGGGACGGGGAAGCAGTACTTC
CDR3 protein: CASSEVTSGTGKQYF
J gene: TRBJ2-7
CDR3 length: 15
V gene: TRBV6-1
clone size: -
D gene: TRBD2

CDR3 DNA: TGTGCCAGCAGTCACTCGGCGCCCAGGGGGGATCAGCCCCAGCATTTT
CDR3 protein: CASSHSAPRGDQPQHF
J gene: TRBJ1-5
CDR3 length: 16
V gene: TRBV6-5
clone size: many
D gene: TRBD1

CDR3 DNA: TGTGCCAGCGGACAAGCGAGTACAGGGGTAAATCAGCCCCAGCATTTT
CDR3 protein: CASGQASTGVNQPQHF
J gene: TRBJ1-5
CDR3 length: 16
V gene: TRBV6-5
clone size: many
D gene: TRBD1

CDR3 DNA: TGCGCCAGCAGCCCCCCCCGGGAGTCAGGCTACACCTTC
CDR3 protein: CASSPPRESGYTF
J gene: TRBJ1-2
CDR3 length: 13
V gene: TRBV5-1
clone size: many
D gene: -

CDR3 DNA: TGTGCCAGCAGCTTTTCTTCGACTAGCGGGACCTTCAATGAGCAGTATTTT
CDR3 protein: CASSFSSTSGTFNEQYF
J gene: TRBJ2-3
CDR3 length: 17
V gene: TRBV7-2
clone size: -
D gene: TRBD2

CDR3 DNA: TGCGCCAGCAGCTTGGACAGTATGAACTATGGCTACACCTTC
CDR3 protein: CASSLDSMNYGYTF
J gene: TRBJ1-2
CDR3 length: 14
V gene: TRBV5-1
clone size: many
D gene: -

CDR3 DNA: TGTGCCTGGAGTGTGCAACACATTCAGTACTTC
CDR3 protein: CAWSVQHIQYF
J gene: TRBJ2-4
CDR3 length: 11
V gene: TRBV30
clone size: many
D gene: -

CDR3 DNA: TGTGCCAGCAGGGGACACACACTCTACAATGAGCAGTTCTTC
CDR3 protein: CASRGHTLYNEQFF
J gene: TRBJ2-1
CDR3 length: 14
V gene: TRBV6-6
clone size: many
D gene: -

CDR3 DNA: TGTGCCAGCAGCGTGTCTGGGCAGGACGAGCAGTACTTC
CDR3 protein: CASSVSGQDEQYF
J gene: TRBJ2-7
CDR3 length: 13
V gene: TRBV9
clone size: many
D gene: -

CDR3 DNA: TGTGCCAGCAGCCCGACAGGGGACACCGGGGAGCTGTTTTTT
CDR3 protein: CASSPTGDTGELFF
J gene: TRBJ2-2
CDR3 length: 14
V gene: TRBV9
clone size: many
D gene: TRBD1

CDR3 DNA: TGTGCCAGCAGTTACTCGAGACAGCTCTTTGGAAACACCATATATTTT
CDR3 protein: CASSYSRQLFGNTIYF
J gene: TRBJ1-3
CDR3 length: 16
V gene: TRBV6-6
clone size: many
D gene: -

CDR3 DNA: TGTGCCAGCAGTGCCCGGGACCTGGACGGTTCACCCCTCCACTTT
CDR3 protein: CASSARDLDGSPLHF
J gene: TRBJ1-6
CDR3 length: 15
V gene: TRBV6-1
clone size: many
D gene: -

CDR3 DNA: TGTGCCATCAGTGAGTCCACAGGGGCCGTCGATCAGCCCCAGCATTTT
CDR3 protein: CAISESTGAVDQPQHF
J gene: TRBJ1-5
CDR3 length: 16
V gene: TRBV10-3
clone size: many
D gene: TRBD1

CDR3 DNA: TGTGCCAGCAGCTTAGCGGGGACAGGGGAGGTAGGGCAGTACTTC
CDR3 protein: CASSLAGTGEVGQYF
J gene: TRBJ2-7
CDR3 length: 15
V gene: TRBV7-2
clone size: -
D gene: TRBD1

CDR3 DNA: TGTGCCAGCAGTTACTCCCAAGCGTACACCGGGGAGCTGTTTTTT
CDR3 protein: CASSYSQAYTGELFF
J gene: TRBJ2-2
CDR3 length: 15
V gene: TRBV6-2/TRBV6-3
clone size: many
D gene: -

CDR3 DNA: TGCGCCAGCAGCTTGTACCGAGATGGCTACACCTTC
CDR3 protein: CASSLYRDGYTF
J gene: TRBJ1-2
CDR3 length: 12
V gene: TRBV5-1
clone size: many
D gene: -

CDR3 DNA: TGTGCCAGCAGGCCTCCGGGACTAGCGGGGGGTTGGGCTCCACATGAGCAGTTCTTC
CDR3 protein: CASRPPGLAGGWAPHEQFF
J gene: TRBJ2-1
CDR3 length: 19
V gene: TRBV12-3/TRBV12-4
clone size: -
D gene: TRBD2

CDR3 DNA: TGTGCCAGTAGTATGCGTGGTGGGGACGAGCAGTACTTC
CDR3 protein: CASSMRGGDEQYF
J gene: TRBJ2-7
CDR3 length: 13
V gene: TRBV19
clone size: many
D gene: -

CDR3 DNA: TGTGCCAGCAGCCGACTAGCGGGGCCCTACGAGCAGTACTTC
CDR3 protein: CASSRLAGPYEQYF
J gene: TRBJ2-7
CDR3 length: 14
V gene: TRBV12-3/TRBV12-4
clone size: many
D gene: TRBD2

CDR3 DNA: TGTGCCAGCAGCCTCCAAGGACCGGGCCGCGAGCAGTACTTC
CDR3 protein: CASSLQGPGREQYF
J gene: TRBJ2-7
CDR3 length: 14
V gene: TRBV5-5
clone size: many
D gene: -

CDR3 DNA: TGTGCCACCAGTGATGCCTCCCGGGACATCAATCAGCCCCAGCATTTT
CDR3 protein: CATSDASRDINQPQHF
J gene: TRBJ1-5
CDR3 length: 16
V gene: TRBV24-1
clone size: -
D gene: -

CDR3 DNA: TGTGCCAGCAGCTTACGGGGGACAGGGGGCCACGAGCAGTACTTC
CDR3 protein: CASSLRGTGGHEQYF
J gene: TRBJ2-7
CDR3 length: 15
V gene: TRBV7-9
clone size: -
D gene: TRBD1

CDR3 DNA: TGTGCCAGCAGAATGTCTAGGGCGGGACGCGCTGAAACTTTCTTT
CDR3 protein: CASRMSRAGRAETFF
J gene: TRBJ1-1
CDR3 length: 15
V gene: TRBV2
clone size: once
D gene: -

CDR3 DNA: TGTGCCAGCAGCGACACAGGGGGCGCGGTAACAGATACGCAGTATTTT
CDR3 protein: CASSDTGGAVTDTQYF
J gene: TRBJ2-3
CDR3 length: 16
V gene: TRBV3-1
clone size: many
D gene: TRBD1

CDR3 DNA: TGCGCCAGCAGCAAAGTCGCAACTAATGAAAAACTGTTTTTT
CDR3 protein: CASSKVATNEKLFF
J gene: TRBJ1-4
CDR3 length: 14
V gene: TRBV5-1
clone size: many
D gene: -

CDR3 DNA: TGTGCCAGCAGTTACTCGATCTGGGGTGAGCAGTACTTC
CDR3 protein: CASSYSIWGEQYF
J gene: TRBJ2-7
CDR3 length: 13
V gene: TRBV6-5
clone size: many
D gene: -

CDR3 DNA: TGTGCCAGCAGCTACCAAATGACTACGACCAATGAGCAGTTCTTC
CDR3 protein: CASSYQMTTTNEQFF
J gene: TRBJ2-1
CDR3 length: 15
V gene: TRBV7-3
clone size: many
D gene: -

CDR3 DNA: TGCAGTGCGGACACCGAGTACTCCTACGAGCAGTACTTC
CDR3 protein: CSADTEYSYEQYF
J gene: TRBJ2-7
CDR3 length: 13
V gene: TRBV20-1
clone size: many
D gene: -

CDR3 DNA: TGTGCCATCGGGACAGGGAGAGAGACTGAAGCTTTCTTT
CDR3 protein: CAIGTGRETEAFF
J gene: TRBJ1-1
CDR3 length: 13
V gene: TRBV10-3
clone size: few
D gene: TRBD1

CDR3 DNA: TGTGCCAGCAGCTTAAACACCGGAAGGGGGGAGCTGTTTTTT
CDR3 protein: CASSLNTGRGELFF
J gene: TRBJ2-2
CDR3 length: 14
V gene: TRBV7-3
clone size: many
D gene: -

CDR3 DNA: TGTGCCAGCTCACCCCAAGGAAACCAGCCCCAGCATTTT
CDR3 protein: CASSPQGNQPQHF
J gene: TRBJ1-5
CDR3 length: 13
V gene: TRBV18
clone size: many
D gene: -

CDR3 DNA: TGTGCCACCAGTGACAGGACTAACTATGGCTGCACCTTC
CDR3 protein: CATSDRTNYGCTF
J gene: TRBJ1-2
CDR3 length: 13
V gene: TRBV24-1
clone size: -
D gene: -

CDR3 DNA: TGCAGTGCGAGGCAGGGGATTAATGAAAAACTGTTTTTT
CDR3 protein: CSARQGINEKLFF
J gene: TRBJ1-4
CDR3 length: 13
V gene: TRBV20-1
clone size: many
D gene: -

CDR3 DNA: TGTGCCAGCAGCGTCGGGCTAGCGGGAGTTGATGAGCAGTTCTTC
CDR3 protein: CASSVGLAGVDEQFF
J gene: TRBJ2-1
CDR3 length: 15
V gene: TRBV9
clone size: many
D gene: TRBD2

CDR3 DNA: TGCAGCGTTGAAGAAGTGAACACTGAAGCTTTCTTT
CDR3 protein: CSVEEVNTEAFF
J gene: TRBJ1-1
CDR3 length: 12
V gene: TRBV29-1
clone size: many
D gene: -

CDR3 DNA: TGTGCCATCAAAGGTGGGAGCACAGATACGCAGTATTTT
CDR3 protein: CAIKGGSTDTQYF
J gene: TRBJ2-3
CDR3 length: 13
V gene: TRBV10-3
clone size: many
D gene: -

CDR3 DNA: TGTGCCAGCAGTTACCCGATAGATGAGCAGTTCTTC
CDR3 protein: CASSYPIDEQFF
J gene: TRBJ2-1
CDR3 length: 12
V gene: TRBV6-2/TRBV6-3
clone size: many
D gene: -

CDR3 DNA: TGTACCACAGGGGTTGAAGCTTTCTTT
CDR3 protein: CTTGVEAFF
J gene: TRBJ1-1
CDR3 length: 9
V gene: TRBV6-1
clone size: -
D gene: TRBD1

CDR3 DNA: TGTGCCAGCAGCCAAGAGGTTAGGGGTGTTTATGAAAAACTGTTTTTT
CDR3 protein: CASSQEVRGVYEKLFF
J gene: TRBJ1-4
CDR3 length: 16
V gene: TRBV4-2
clone size: -
D gene: -

CDR3 DNA: TGTGCCAGCAAATCGGGACTACTCTCCTACGAGCAGTACTTC
CDR3 protein: CASKSGLLSYEQYF
J gene: TRBJ2-7
CDR3 length: 14
V gene: TRBV12-3/TRBV12-4
clone size: many
D gene: TRBD2

CDR3 DNA: TGTGCCAGCAGTTACTCCGGGACAGGGGGCAATGAGCAGTTCTTC
CDR3 protein: CASSYSGTGGNEQFF
J gene: TRBJ2-1
CDR3 length: 15
V gene: TRBV25-1
clone size: many
D gene: TRBD1

CDR3 DNA: TGCGCCAGCAGTGATCTGGGCGGGGCAGGTACGCAGTATTTT
CDR3 protein: CASSDLGGAGTQYF
J gene: TRBJ2-3
CDR3 length: 14
V gene: TRBV10-2
clone size: -
D gene: -

CDR3 DNA: TGTGCCAGCAGTCCTAGACAGTCGGGCACTGGGGCCAACGTCCTGACTTTC
CDR3 protein: CASSPRQSGTGANVLTF
J gene: TRBJ2-6
CDR3 length: 17
V gene: TRBV7-9
clone size: -
D gene: -

CDR3 DNA: TGTGCCAGCAGTCACCCGGGACAGATAAAAGAGACCCAGTACTTC
CDR3 protein: CASSHPGQIKETQYF
J gene: TRBJ2-5
CDR3 length: 15
V gene: TRBV6-1
clone size: many
D gene: TRBD1